The 23 T cell receptor beta chains below all came from one sample that was sequenced in a study of CD8 T cells in ankylosing spondylitis. Using its own MiXCR run on the 5' RACE reads, TCRdb lists one record per CDR3 protein. Among around 480,000 distinct CDR3 sequences, 15% to 20% were seen once, and the ten largest hold over 1%. These receptors are not linked to any known antigen. General study findings and limits: What seemed typical of ankylosing spondylitis blood was a TCR beta motif built from several highly homologous variants.

Sequenced material: blood, either unsorted or a sorted T cell fraction (not recorded which). The receptors derive from a male donor with ankylosing spondylitis.

The chain employs TRBV3-1 and TRBJ2-1; 9 nucleotides align to TRBD2. Germline-derived CDR1 and CDR2 are LGHDT and YNNKEL (reference sequence). This CDR3 spans 19 amino acids. Trimming removed 3 bases from V and 6 bases from J; junction bases left unmatched: 18. The CDR3 sequence: CASSQARKITSGSSNEQFF. The CDR3 nucleotides are TGTGCCAGCAGCCAGGCCAGGAAGATTACTAGCGGGTCCAGCAATGAGCAGTTCTTC.

This clonotype has more than one count but fewer than ten. V gene TRBV20-1 combines with J gene TRBJ1-5; TRBD1 matches 7 bases. The CDR3 runs 13 residues. V gave up 4 bases and J gave up 4 bases; unmatched junction bases: 4. From germline, CDR1 is DFQATT and CDR2 SNEGSKA (reference sequence). CDR3 region: CSAIRQGNQPQHF. The DNA of the CDR3 is TGCAGTGCTATTCGACAGGGAAATCAGCCCCAGCATTTT.

This clonotype was detected a few times. The gene calls are TRBV27 and TRBJ2-1, with 13 nucleotides matching TRBD2. CDR3 length equals 16 residues. V lost 4 bases, J lost 11 bases, and 11 bases stayed unmatched. Germline assignment: CDR1 MNHEY and CDR2 SMNVEV (reference sequence). CDR3 nucleotide sequence: TGTGCCAGCAGTTCCGGGACTAGCGGGGACCTCGTCAAGCAGTTCTTC. Encoded protein: CASSSGTSGDLVKQFF.

At least ten counts were recorded for this clonotype. CDR3 bases: TGTGCCAGCAGCCTAGGACAGGGGATTTACTACGAGCAGTACTTC. Translated, it gives CASSLGQGIYYEQYF. This chain joins TRBV7-2 and TRBJ2-7, with TRBD1 matching over 9 bases. CDR3 length equals 15 residues. The trim removed 5 bases at V and 3 bases at J, leaving 8 bases unmatched. Germline V lookup: CDR1 SGHTA, CDR2 FQGNSA.

The rearrangement joins TRBV10-3 to TRBJ1-6, with 9 positions matching TRBD1. Germline V CDR1 and CDR2: ENHRY, SYGVKD. The ends lost 4 bases at V and 7 bases at J; junction bases unmatched: 2. CDR3 length: 14 residues. The CDR3, as DNA: TGTGCCATCAGTGGTACAGGGGGCAATTCACCCCTCCACTTT. This encodes CAISGTGGNSPLHF.

This clonotype was seen a handful of times. The chain is built from TRBV5-8 and TRBJ2-2; D is possibly TRBD1 (5 bases). Germline CDR1 and CDR2: SGHTS and YDEGEE. This CDR3 comprises 17 residues. Trimming took 2 bases from V and 4 from J, leaving 18 bases between them. CDR3 nucleotide sequence: TGTGCCAGCAGCTTTGGCAGGGTCTCTAAACTCACCGGGGAGCTGTTTTTT. Translation: CASSFGRVSKLTGELFF.

The chain has TRBV20-1 and TRBJ2-7; no clear D gene. The CDR3 has 13 amino acids. V lost 3 bases to trimming and J lost 2 bases, with 11 bases between them. Germline V CDR1 and CDR2: DFQATT, SNEGSKA (reference sequence). CDR3 DNA: TGCAGTGCTAGGGACGGACGGACCTACGAGCAGTACTTC. Its translation is CSARDGRTYEQYF.

This clonotype showed up just a few times. The chain employs TRBV7-2 and TRBJ2-1, with 7 bases aligning to TRBD1. The length of the CDR3 is 17 residues. Germline V gene data show CDR1 as SGHTA and CDR2 as FQGNSA. With 1 base clipped from V and 0 bases from J, the junction kept 6 bases outside the gene matches. Here the CDR3 reads CASSLGGQRISYNEQFF. The CDR3 coding sequence is TGTGCCAGCAGCTTAGGGGGACAGAGAATCTCCTACAATGAGCAGTTCTTC.

The J gene is TRBJ2-7, the V gene TRBV6-1, with 7 positions matching TRBD1. There are 18 residues in the CDR3. Per germline, CDR1 MNHNS and CDR2 SASEGT. J gave up 0 bases and V 6 bases, and 17 bases lay outside the gene matches. The DNA for the CDR3 is TGTGCCAGCAGCCCGATTATCCCGTCCGGGACAGCCTCCTACGAGCAGTACTTC. As protein: CASSPIIPSGTASYEQYF.

This rearrangement joins TRBV6-1 to TRBJ2-1, with D hard to call. Germline V lookup: CDR1 MNHNS, CDR2 SASEGT. The CDR3 extends over 15 amino acids. Trimming took off 5 bases at V and 0 bases at J, with 11 bases between the two ends. CDR3 protein: CASSRIPPSYNEQFF. The DNA for the CDR3 is TGTGCCAGCAGTCGGATCCCCCCCTCCTACAATGAGCAGTTCTTC.

This chain uses TRBV11-2 with TRBJ1-2; no clear D. V lost 2 bases and J 0 bases, leaving 19 bases between the germline ends. Germline V CDR1 and CDR2: SGHAT, FQNNGV. This CDR3 region has 18 residues. CDR3 sequence reads: CASSLWLPSRGTNYGYTF. In DNA form, the CDR3 reads TGTGCCAGCAGCTTATGGTTGCCATCCAGAGGGACTAACTATGGCTACACCTTC.

This clonotype has more than one count but fewer than ten. The V and J genes are TRBV19 and TRBJ1-5; the D gene is possibly TRBD1 (5 bases). Germline V gene lookup returns CDR1 LNHDA and CDR2 SQIVND (reference sequence). CDR3 length: 13 amino acids. Trimming removed 11 bases from V and 2 bases from J, with 13 bases in between. This chain's CDR3 is CAGQGSGNQPQHF. CDR3 DNA sequence: TGTGCCGGCCAGGGTTCGGGCAATCAGCCCCAGCATTTT. Full variable domain (missing parts from reference TRBV19 and TRBJ1-5): DGGITQSPKYLFRKEGQNVTLSCEQNLNHDAMYWYRQDPGQGLRLIYYSQIVNDFQKGDIAEGYSVSREKKESFPLTVTSAQKNPTAFYLCAGQGSGNQPQHFGDGTRLSIL.

This clonotype was recorded a few times. The V gene is TRBV11-2, the J gene TRBJ2-5; D gene unclear. CDR1 and CDR2 from the germline V gene are SGHAT and FQNNGV. The V end lost 1 base, the J end lost 4 bases, and 13 bases lay between the germline ends. This CDR3 has 15 amino acids. CDR3 loop: CASSLGTGGRETQYF. CDR3 nucleotides: TGTGCCAGCAGCTTAGGAACGGGTGGACGAGAGACCCAGTACTTC.

This clonotype was seen many times. J is TRBJ1-2 and V is TRBV12-3 or TRBV12-4, with no clear D. The CDR3 totals 13 residues. Trimming took off 5 bases at V and 4 bases at J, with 11 bases between the two ends. CDR3 in DNA: TGTGCCAGCAGTGACCCACCTCGCTATGGCTACACCTTC. Its protein product is CASSDPPRYGYTF.

This clonotype was seen only a few times. J is TRBJ2-1 and V is TRBV6-6, with D possibly being TRBD1 (5 bases). Trimming stripped 0 bases from V and 9 bases from J, with 9 bases between. Looked up from germline, CDR1 is MNHNY and CDR2 is SVGAGI (reference sequence). This CDR3 is built from 13 residues. The CDR3 loop is CASSYSKGVEQFF. The CDR3 DNA reads TGTGCCAGCAGTTACTCGAAAGGGGTTGAGCAGTTCTTC.

This clonotype was picked up one time. This chain links TRBV6-5 with TRBJ2-7, with 10 nucleotides matching TRBD1. J lost 2 bases, V lost 0 bases, and 4 bases had no gene match. The CDR3 sequence is 16 residues long. CDR1 MNHEY and CDR2 SVGAGI come from the germline V gene. The CDR3 DNA reads as TGTGCCAGCAGTTACTCGAGGGGACAGGGGCCCTACGAGCAGTACTTC. Residues: CASSYSRGQGPYEQYF.

The chain uses TRBV5-4 and TRBJ2-1; 9 bases fit TRBD2. CDR1 and CDR2 from the germline V gene are SGHNT and YYREEE (reference sequence). The CDR3 covers 16 residues. V dropped 4 bases and J dropped 4; count of bases not matched to a gene: 9. In DNA, the CDR3 is TGTGCCAGCAGCCTCTCTAGCGGGGTAATTTACAATGAGCAGTTCTTC. Amino acid sequence: CASSLSSGVIYNEQFF.

This clonotype was counted ten times or more. The rearrangement uses TRBV10-3 and TRBJ1-1, with 8 bases fitting TRBD1. The germline V gene encodes CDR1 ENHRY and CDR2 SYGVKD. This CDR3 contains 17 residues. With 4 bases clipped from V and 0 bases from J, the junction kept 10 bases outside the gene matches. The CDR3 is CAISVAGGKGMNTEAFF. CDR3 DNA: TGTGCCATCAGTGTCGCAGGGGGCAAAGGCATGAACACTGAAGCTTTCTTT.

The genes are TRBV6-1 and TRBJ2-1; D might be TRBD1 or TRBD2, each matching 7 bases. CDR1 and CDR2 from the germline V gene are MNHNS and SASEGT. CDR3 length: 13 residues. The V gene lost 8 bases and the J gene lost 5 bases, with 13 bases spanning the gap. This chain's CDR3 is CASSRGGDNEQFF. In DNA form, the CDR3 reads TGTGCCAGCTCCAGGGGGGGGGACAATGAGCAGTTCTTC.

This clonotype was observed at least ten times. J is TRBJ1-3 and V is TRBV12-3 or TRBV12-4; D not resolved. The V and J ends lost 5 bases and 0 bases respectively, with 5 bases between them. The CDR3 runs 13 residues. The CDR3 loop reads CASSDYSGNTIYF. The CDR3 DNA sequence: TGTGCCAGCAGTGACTACTCTGGAAACACCATATATTTT.

This clonotype was seen ten or more times. V is TRBV28 and J is TRBJ2-1; 11 bases map to TRBD2. The length of the CDR3 is 19 residues. Per germline, CDR1 MDHEN and CDR2 SYDVKM. J gave up 5 bases and V 5 bases, and 17 bases lay outside the gene matches. The CDR3 sequence: CASSRYSGRARGPHNEQFF. The CDR3 region has the DNA TGTGCCAGCAGTCGTTATAGCGGGAGGGCCAGGGGTCCACACAATGAGCAGTTCTTC. The full variable domain, rest sourced from reference TRBV28 and TRBJ2-1, is DVKVTQSSRYLVKRTGEKVFLECVQDMDHENMFWYRQDPGLGLRLIYFSYDVKMKEKGDIPEGYSVSREKKERFSLILESASTNQTSMYLCASSRYSGRARGPHNEQFFGPGTRLTVL.

This clonotype was seen only a few times. J is TRBJ2-1 and V is TRBV4-3, with 11 positions matching TRBD2. The CDR3 has 16 residues. CDR1 is LGHNA and CDR2 is YSLEER in the germline V gene. V was clipped by 4 bases and J by 6 bases; unmatched bases: 8. As DNA, the CDR3 is TGCGCCAGCAGCCGAACCGGGACTAGCGGATCCAATGAGCAGTTCTTC. Protein product: CASSRTGTSGSNEQFF.

This clonotype appeared a few times. This chain links TRBV10-3 with TRBJ2-7, with a tentative D call TRBD2 (5 bases). With 4 bases removed from V and 1 base from J, the gap between germline ends came to 14 bases. The CDR3 consists of 15 residues. Per the germline V gene, CDR1 is ENHRY and CDR2 is SYGVKD. This CDR3 is CAISGSFSESYEQYF. CDR3 in DNA: TGTGCCATCAGTGGAAGTTTTAGCGAGTCCTACGAGCAGTACTTC.